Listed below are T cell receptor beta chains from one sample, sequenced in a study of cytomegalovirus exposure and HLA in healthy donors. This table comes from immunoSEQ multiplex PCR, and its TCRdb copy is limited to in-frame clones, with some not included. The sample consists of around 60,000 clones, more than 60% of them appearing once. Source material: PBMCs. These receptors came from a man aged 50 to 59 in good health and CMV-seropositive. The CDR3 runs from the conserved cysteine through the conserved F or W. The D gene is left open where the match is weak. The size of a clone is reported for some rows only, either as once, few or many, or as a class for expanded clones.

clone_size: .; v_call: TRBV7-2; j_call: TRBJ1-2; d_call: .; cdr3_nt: TGTGCCAGCAGCTTAAGAACAGCATCTAACTATGGCTACACCTTC; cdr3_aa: CASSLRTASNYGYTF
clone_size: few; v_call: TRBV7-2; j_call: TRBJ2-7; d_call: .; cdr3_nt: TGTGCCAGCAGCTTAGCTCCTAACTCCTACGAGCAGTACTTC; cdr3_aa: CASSLAPNSYEQYF
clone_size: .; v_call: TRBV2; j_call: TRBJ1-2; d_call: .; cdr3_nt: TGTGCCAGCAGTCTCAGGACAGACTATGGCTACACCTTC; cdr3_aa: CASSLRTDYGYTF
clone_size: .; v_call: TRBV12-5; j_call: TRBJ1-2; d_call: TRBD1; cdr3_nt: TGTGCTAGTGGCTCCACAAGGCCCGAGACAGGGGTCGAAGGCTATGGCTACACCTTC; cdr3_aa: CASGSTRPETGVEGYGYTF
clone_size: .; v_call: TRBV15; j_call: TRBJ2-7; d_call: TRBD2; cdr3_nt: TGTGCCACCAGCCTGGGACTAGGATCCTACGAGCAGTACTTC; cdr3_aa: CATSLGLGSYEQYF
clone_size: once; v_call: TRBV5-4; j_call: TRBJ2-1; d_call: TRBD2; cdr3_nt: TGTGCCAGCAGCCCCGGTGGTAGCGGGATGTATAATGAGCAGTTCTTC; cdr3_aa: CASSPGGSGMYNEQFF
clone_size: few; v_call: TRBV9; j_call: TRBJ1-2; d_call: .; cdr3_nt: TGTGCCAGCAGCGAGGCTCAGACAGGTCTATGGGGCTACACCTTC; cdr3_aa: CASSEAQTGLWGYTF
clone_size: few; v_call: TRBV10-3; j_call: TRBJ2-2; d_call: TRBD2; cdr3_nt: TGTGCCATCAGTAGCGGGGCAAACACCGGGGAGCTGTTTTTT; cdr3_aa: CAISSGANTGELFF
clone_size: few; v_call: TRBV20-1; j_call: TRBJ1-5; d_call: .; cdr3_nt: TGCAGTGCATCCGAGCCCCAGCATTTT; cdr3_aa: CSASEPQHF
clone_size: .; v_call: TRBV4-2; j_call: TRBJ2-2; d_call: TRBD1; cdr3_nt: TGTGCCAGCAGACCCGATAGGACAGGGTTCACCGGGGAGCTGTTTTTT; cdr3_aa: CASRPDRTGFTGELFF
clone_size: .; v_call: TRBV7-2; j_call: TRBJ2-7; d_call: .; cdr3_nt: TGTGCCAGCAGCGGAGTTCAAGAGTGGCCAGCAGAGGGTTACGAGCAGTACTTC; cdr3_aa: CASSGVQEWPAEGYEQYF
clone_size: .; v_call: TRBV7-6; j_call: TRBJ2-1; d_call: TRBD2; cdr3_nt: TGTGCCAGCGGGGAAGCGGGAGGTGGCAATGAGCAGTTCTTC; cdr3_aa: CASGEAGGGNEQFF
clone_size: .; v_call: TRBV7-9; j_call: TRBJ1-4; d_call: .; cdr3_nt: TGTTCCAGCAGCTTAGGATACTGGGGGGATGAAAAACTGTTTTTT; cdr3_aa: CSSSLGYWGDEKLFF
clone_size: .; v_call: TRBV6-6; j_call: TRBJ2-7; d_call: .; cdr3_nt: TGTGCCAGCAGTTACCTCATTGGCAAAACCTACGAGCAGTACTTC; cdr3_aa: CASSYLIGKTYEQYF
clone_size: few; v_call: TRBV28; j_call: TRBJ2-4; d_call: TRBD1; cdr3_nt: TGTGCCAGCAGCACCGATCACTTGGGACAGGGGGACGTCGTTCAGTACTTC; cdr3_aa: CASSTDHLGQGDVVQYF
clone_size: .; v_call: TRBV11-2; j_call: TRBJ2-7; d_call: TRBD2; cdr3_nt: TGTGCCAGCAGCTCCCTTAGCGGGAGGGGATCCTACGAGCAGTACTTC; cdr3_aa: CASSSLSGRGSYEQYF
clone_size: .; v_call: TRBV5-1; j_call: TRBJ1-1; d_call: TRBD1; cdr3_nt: TGCGCCAGCAGCAGGACAGGGTTTGTGAACACTGAAGCTTTCTTT; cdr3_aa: CASSRTGFVNTEAFF
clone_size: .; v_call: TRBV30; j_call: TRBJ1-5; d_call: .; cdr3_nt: TGTGCCTGGGGGGGGGTAGAGAATCAGCCCCAGCATTTT; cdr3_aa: CAWGGVENQPQHF
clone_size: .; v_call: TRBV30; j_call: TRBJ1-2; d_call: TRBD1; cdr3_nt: TGTGCCTTGAGACAGGGGGGCCCTTTCTCACCTTACTATGGCTACTCCTTC; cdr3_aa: CALRQGGPFSPYYGYSF
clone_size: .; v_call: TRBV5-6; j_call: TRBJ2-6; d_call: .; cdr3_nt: TGTGCCAGCAGCTTATTGGACGGAAGACTATCTGGGGCCAACGTCCTGACTTTC; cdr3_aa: CASSLLDGRLSGANVLTF
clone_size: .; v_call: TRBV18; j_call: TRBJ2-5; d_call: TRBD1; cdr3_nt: TGTGCCAGCTCACCAGGGGACAGGGGAGAGGAGACCCAGTACTTC; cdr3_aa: CASSPGDRGEETQYF
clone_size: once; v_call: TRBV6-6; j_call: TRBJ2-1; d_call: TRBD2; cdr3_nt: TGTGCCATCAGCGGGGGGACAAGCGACAATGAGCAGTTCTTC; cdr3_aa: CAISGGTSDNEQFF
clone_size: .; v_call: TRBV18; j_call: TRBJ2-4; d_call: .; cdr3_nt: TGTGCCAGCTCACCAATTCAGGTCACCCAGCTGATGGCCAAAAACATTCAGTACTTC; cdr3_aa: CASSPIQVTQLMAKNIQYF
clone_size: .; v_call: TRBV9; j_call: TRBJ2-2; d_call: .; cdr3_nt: TGTGCCAGCGGCGTAGCGTCGCGGAGGAACACCGGGGAGCTGTTTTTT; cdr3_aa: CASGVASRRNTGELFF
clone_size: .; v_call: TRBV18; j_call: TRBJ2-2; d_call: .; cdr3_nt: TGTGCCAGCTCACCTGATTCAGGGTTTAGCACCGGGGAGCTGTTTTTT; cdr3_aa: CASSPDSGFSTGELFF
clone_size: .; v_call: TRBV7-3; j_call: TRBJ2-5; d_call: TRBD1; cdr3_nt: TGTGCCAGCAGCTTATACGGTCAGGGGGCCGAGACCCAGTACTTC; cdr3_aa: CASSLYGQGAETQYF
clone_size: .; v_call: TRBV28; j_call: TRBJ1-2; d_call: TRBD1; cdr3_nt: TGTGCCAGCATCCCACGACAGGGGGCGCATTACTATGGCTACACCTTC; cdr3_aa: CASIPRQGAHYYGYTF
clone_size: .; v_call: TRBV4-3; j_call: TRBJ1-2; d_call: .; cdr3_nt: TGCGCCAGCAGCCAAGATAGCGGGACACGACTTTATGGCTACACCTTC; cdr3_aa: CASSQDSGTRLYGYTF
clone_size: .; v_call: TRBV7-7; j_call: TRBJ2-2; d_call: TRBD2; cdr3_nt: TGTGCCAGCAGCTATAGCTGGAGTGGGGGGGTGAACACCGGGGAGCTGTTTTTT; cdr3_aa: CASSYSWSGGVNTGELFF